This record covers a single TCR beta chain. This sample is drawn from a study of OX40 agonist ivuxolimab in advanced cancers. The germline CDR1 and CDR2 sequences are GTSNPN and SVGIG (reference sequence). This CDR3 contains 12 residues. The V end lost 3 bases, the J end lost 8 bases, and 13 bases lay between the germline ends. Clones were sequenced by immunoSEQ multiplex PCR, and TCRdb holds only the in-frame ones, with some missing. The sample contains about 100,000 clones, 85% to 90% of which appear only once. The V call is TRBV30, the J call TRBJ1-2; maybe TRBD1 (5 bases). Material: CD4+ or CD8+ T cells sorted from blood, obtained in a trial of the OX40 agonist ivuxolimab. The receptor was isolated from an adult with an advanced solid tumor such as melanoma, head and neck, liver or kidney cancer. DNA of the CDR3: TGTGCCTGGAGGAGAGGGGAGAGCGGCTACACCTTC. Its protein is CAWRRGESGYTF. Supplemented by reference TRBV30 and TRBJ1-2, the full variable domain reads SQTIHQWPATLVQPVGSPLSLECTVEGTSNPNLYWYRQAAGRGLQLLFYSVGIGQISSEVPQNLSASRPQDRQFILSSKKLLLSDSGFYLCAWRRGESGYTFGSGTRLTVV.